The present T cell receptor beta chain was sequenced within a study of shared clonotypes between healthy human individuals. Some clones are missing from TCRdb's copy, which holds only in-frame ones; the method was immunoSEQ multiplex PCR. The sample holds 450,000 to 650,000 clones, around 80% seen once. Note on this clone: A far larger clone is one nucleotide away, so this likely arose from a read error.

The TCR sequence derives from a middle-aged woman in good health. Some clones in this sample may be carry-over from other donors' samples. The sample taken for sequencing was PBMCs.

The CDR3 protein is CSARRGEGYTF. The CDR3 DNA is TGCAGTGCTAGGCGGGGGGAAGGCTACACCTTC. The chain links TRBV20-1 to TRBJ1-2; D may be TRBD1 (5 bases). V was trimmed by 3 bases and J by 8 bases, leaving 10 bases between them. This CDR3 is built from 11 residues. Germline CDR1 DFQATT, CDR2 SNEGSKA (reference sequence).